The 2 T cell receptor beta chains below were found in one sample sequenced in a study of blood T cell repertoires in COVID-19. Some clones are missing from TCRdb's copy, which holds only in-frame ones; the method was immunoSEQ multiplex PCR. This sample carries roughly 56,000 clones, roughly nine tenths of them seen once, and the ten largest clones take approximately 45%. The sample taken for sequencing was peripheral blood. The receptors were gathered from a woman aged 55 to 70 with COVID-19, enrolled during active disease.

V and J are TRBV27 and TRBJ2-1, with D possibly TRBD2 on 6 matching bases. The germline V gene encodes CDR1 MNHEY and CDR2 SMNVEV (reference sequence). The V end was cut by 5 bases, the J end by 0 bases, with 11 bases between. The CDR3 runs to 15 residues. The CDR3 DNA reads as TGTGCCAGCAGTCCTGGGACTCACTCCTACAATGAGCAGTTCTTC. Its protein product is CASSPGTHSYNEQFF.

V gene TRBV5-1 combines with J gene TRBJ1-1; D gene unclear. The CDR3 has 18 residues. Germline-derived CDR1 and CDR2 are SGHRS and YFSETQ. V lost 5 bases, J lost 1 base, and 24 bases lay in between. DNA for the CDR3: TGCGCCAGCAGTTCTCGCCATAGGGCCGGCGGGAAGAACACTGAAGCTTTCTTT. Protein: CASSSRHRAGGKNTEAFF.